The 28 T cell receptor beta chains given below trace back to one sample, sequenced in a study of T cell responses to AZD1222 COVID-19 vaccine. The method was immunoSEQ multiplex PCR; TCRdb's version includes in-frame clones alone and lacks a portion of them. Of 250,000 to 300,000 clones detected, approximately 94% appear once; the ten largest clones hold roughly 0.51%. The sample in question was peripheral blood, obtained 28 days after the second AZD1222 dose. These receptors all come from an adult who received the AZD1222 COVID-19 vaccine.

Regarding this clone: Within the sample, other DNA sequences also encode this same CDR3. This chain joins TRBV2 and TRBJ2-3; a weak D match, TRBD1 (5 bases). This CDR3 comprises 13 residues. Looked up from germline, CDR1 is SNHLY and CDR2 is FYNNEI. The V end was cut by 4 bases, the J end by 2 bases, with 7 bases between. CDR3: CASSGGLTDTQYF. CDR3 in DNA: TGTGCCAGCAGTGGGGGCCTCACAGATACGCAGTATTTT.

The chain links TRBV28 to TRBJ1-2, with D perhaps matching TRBD1 (5 bases). Per germline, CDR1 MDHEN and CDR2 SYDVKM. V was trimmed by 6 bases and J by 8 bases, leaving 16 bases between them. The CDR3 contains 13 residues. In DNA, the CDR3 is TGTGCCAGCAGCATGGGACTGACTTACGGCTACACCTTC. Translating it yields CASSMGLTYGYTF.

The V call is TRBV9, the J call TRBJ2-2, with a weak D call TRBD2 (5 bases). The germline V gene encodes CDR1 SGDLS and CDR2 YYNGEE. Trimming cost V 0 bases and J 1 base, with 13 bases left between them. This CDR3 comprises 17 residues. The CDR3 DNA reads as TGTGCCAGCAGCGTAGCGAGGGCAAGCCAGAACACCGGGGAGCTGTTTTTT. Translated, it gives CASSVARASQNTGELFF.

This chain joins TRBV18 and TRBJ2-1; TRBD2 matches at 11 bases. The V gene end was trimmed by 3 bases and the J gene end by 8 bases; junction bases not matched to a gene: 12. Germline-derived CDR1 and CDR2 are KGHSH and LQKENI. The CDR3 is made up of 17 amino acids. CDR3 region: CASSPTMELAGGHEQFF. The CDR3 DNA follows: TGTGCCAGCTCACCGACAATGGAGCTAGCGGGAGGTCATGAGCAGTTCTTC.

This chain joins TRBV19 and TRBJ1-5; 10 bases agree with TRBD1. The germline gives CDR1 LNHDA, CDR2 SQIVND (reference sequence). The CDR3 extends over 14 amino acids. Germline trimming cut 5 bases from V and 7 bases from J; bases unmatched to any gene: 5. CDR3 region: CASSRDRGGQPQHF. Here the CDR3 DNA reads TGTGCCAGTAGTCGGGACAGGGGAGGGCAGCCCCAGCATTTT.

This chain joins TRBV10-3 and TRBJ1-2, with D maybe TRBD1 (5 bases). The CDR3 has 13 residues. With 4 bases removed from V and 4 bases from J, the gap between germline ends came to 10 bases. The germline V gene encodes CDR1 ENHRY and CDR2 SYGVKD. DNA of the CDR3: TGTGCCATCAGTGGGGGCTTGTCCTATGGCTACACCTTC. It translates to CAISGGLSYGYTF.

V and J are TRBV2 and TRBJ2-3; D ambiguous. The CDR3 has 13 amino acids. V was clipped by 6 bases and J by 0 bases, with 7 bases between them. Germline CDR1 and CDR2: SNHLY and FYNNEI. This chain's CDR3 is CASRWASTDTQYF. CDR3 coding DNA: TGTGCCAGCAGATGGGCCAGCACAGATACGCAGTATTTT.

This rearrangement joins TRBV7-3 to TRBJ2-1, with TRBD1 matching 7 bases. The CDR3 is 14 residues long. V was pared by 5 bases and J by 5 bases, with 6 bases of the junction left unmatched. From germline, CDR1 is SGHTA and CDR2 FQGTGA. Written as DNA, the CDR3 is TGTGCCAGCAGCCTGACAGGGAATGACAATGAGCAGTTCTTC. It yields the protein CASSLTGNDNEQFF.

The rearrangement links TRBV12-3 or TRBV12-4 to TRBJ2-7, with a tentative D call TRBD1 (6 bases). V was shortened by 3 bases and J by 6 bases, with 12 bases between the two germline ends. The CDR3 length is 13 residues. CDR3 nucleotides: TGTGCCAGCAGTTTCCCCGACAGGTTCGAGCAGTACTTC. Translation gives CASSFPDRFEQYF.

The rearrangement joins TRBV27 to TRBJ1-2; 10 bases are a match to TRBD1. Germline CDR1 MNHEY, CDR2 SMNVEV (reference sequence). The CDR3 loop spans 13 amino acids. Unmatched junction bases numbered 5, after V lost 6 bases and J lost 7 bases. CDR3 nucleotides: TGTGCCAGCAGGGCGACAGGGGGCGGTGGCTACACCTTC. Protein: CASRATGGGGYTF.

This rearrangement joins TRBV7-2 to TRBJ2-7, with D perhaps TRBD1 or TRBD2 (6 bases each). V was shortened by 7 bases and J by 4 bases, with 23 bases between the two germline ends. Per the germline V gene, CDR1 is SGHTA and CDR2 is FQGNSA. The CDR3 has 16 amino acids. The CDR3, as DNA: TGTGCCAGCACCCCTACAGGGTGGAGGGCCTCATACGAGCAGTACTTC. Protein product: CASTPTGWRASYEQYF.

The chain recombines TRBV10-3 with TRBJ2-5, with D perhaps being TRBD1 or TRBD2 (5 bases each). Germline values: CDR1 ENHRY, CDR2 SYGVKD. This CDR3 contains 16 residues. Trimming shortened V by 3 bases and J by 4 bases, and 18 bases separated the two germline ends. The CDR3 coding sequence is TGTGCCATCAGTGATTTCGACCGGGGCCTGCGAGAGACCCAGTACTTC. This translates into CAISDFDRGLRETQYF.

As regards this clone: The same CDR3 can be traced to other DNA sequences in this sample. The V call is TRBV7-8, the J call TRBJ1-5; no reliable D call. V was pared by 7 bases and J by 7 bases, with 17 bases between. The length of the CDR3 is 14 residues. Germline assignment: CDR1 SGHVS and CDR2 FQNEAQ. The CDR3 DNA reads TGTGCCAGCACCTCTGGGCGGGGAAGACAGCCCCAGCATTTT. This encodes CASTSGRGRQPQHF.

This chain connects TRBV27 to TRBJ2-7; 10 positions match TRBD2. Looked up from germline, CDR1 is MNHEY and CDR2 is SMNVEV (reference sequence). The CDR3 is 15 residues long. After removal of 6 bases from V and 0 bases from J, the junction contained 5 bases not matched to a gene. CDR3 region: CASSPGLAISYEQYF. The CDR3 coding sequence is TGTGCCAGCAGCCCGGGACTAGCGATCTCCTACGAGCAGTACTTC.

The V gene is TRBV4-2, the J gene TRBJ2-1, with D tentatively TRBD1 (6 bases). Trimming cost V 0 bases and J 6 bases, with 21 bases left between them. From germline, CDR1 is LGHNA and CDR2 YNFKEQ. The CDR3 spans 18 residues. As DNA, the CDR3 is TGTGCCAGCAGCCAAGAGAGGGGAACAGGGTCGTGGGGCAATGAGCAGTTCTTC. Its protein is CASSQERGTGSWGNEQFF.

The chain uses TRBV28 and TRBJ1-5; unclear D gene. V lost 4 bases to trimming and J lost 3 bases, with 7 bases between them. Germline values: CDR1 MDHEN, CDR2 SYDVKM. CDR3 length: 13 residues. The CDR3, as DNA: TGTGCCAGCAGTTCCACCCTCAATCAGCCCCAGCATTTT. The encoded protein is CASSSTLNQPQHF.

The rearrangement joins TRBV4-3 to TRBJ1-5; unclear D gene. The CDR3 consists of 14 residues. Germline-derived CDR1 and CDR2 are LGHNA and YSLEER. The ends were cut back, 0 bases at V and 7 bases at J, with 10 bases in the middle. This chain's CDR3 is CASSQEAGIQPQHF. The CDR3 coding sequence is TGCGCCAGCAGCCAAGAAGCCGGGATCCAGCCCCAGCATTTT.

V gene TRBV18 combines with J gene TRBJ2-1; D may be TRBD2 (5 bases). Germline lookup yields CDR1 KGHSH and CDR2 LQKENI. This CDR3 spans 12 amino acids. V was cut by 1 base and J by 10 bases, with 8 bases left in between. CDR3 residues: CASSPRLKEQFF. DNA for the CDR3: TGTGCCAGCTCACCACGACTAAAAGAGCAGTTCTTC. The complete variable domain, with remaining parts taken from reference TRBV18 and TRBJ2-1, reads NAGVMQNPRHLVRRRGQEARLRCSPMKGHSHVYWYRQLPEEGLKFMVYLQKENIIDESGMPKERFSAEFPKEGPSILRIQQVVRGDSAAYFCASSPRLKEQFFGPGTRLTVL.

J is TRBJ1-2 and V is TRBV5-5; D gene ambiguous. The V end lost 0 bases, the J end lost 3 bases, and 9 bases lay between the germline ends. Germline-derived CDR1 and CDR2 are SGHKS and YYEKEE (reference sequence). The CDR3 spans 14 residues. CDR3 in amino acids: CASSLGQVDYGYTF. The CDR3 nucleotides read TGTGCCAGCAGCTTGGGGCAGGTTGACTATGGCTACACCTTC.

The genes are TRBV7-9 and TRBJ2-7; D is unclear. The CDR3 extends over 13 amino acids. Germline CDR1 and CDR2: SEHNR and FQNEAQ (reference sequence). Trimming pared 1 base from V and 3 bases from J, leaving 7 bases between. This CDR3 reads CASSLDSFYEQYF. Written as DNA, the CDR3 is TGTGCCAGCAGCTTAGACAGCTTCTACGAGCAGTACTTC.

The rearrangement links TRBV29-1 to TRBJ1-5; D is unresolved. V was shortened by 4 bases and J by 6 bases, with 13 bases between the two germline ends. This CDR3 is built from 13 residues. Germline assignment: CDR1 SQVTM and CDR2 ANQGSEA. The CDR3, as DNA: TGCAGCGTTGTCAGCGGGTTTGGTCAGCCCCAGCATTTT. It yields the protein CSVVSGFGQPQHF.

This clone was counted once. The chain couples TRBV10-3 to TRBJ2-1; the match to TRBD1 covers 7 bases. The CDR3 sequence is 15 residues long. The germline CDR1 and CDR2 sequences are ENHRY and SYGVKD. V trimming: 0 bases; J trimming: 1 base; junction bases outside the gene matches: 0. The CDR3 reads CAISESQGSYNEQFF. The CDR3 DNA is TGTGCCATCAGTGAGTCACAGGGGTCCTACAATGAGCAGTTCTTC.

This chain links TRBV5-1 with TRBJ1-1; D not resolved. The germline V gene encodes CDR1 SGHRS and CDR2 YFSETQ. V was cut by 2 bases and J by 5 bases, with 13 bases left in between. This CDR3 has 14 residues. CDR3: CASSLRNWGTEAFF. CDR3 DNA: TGCGCCAGCAGCTTAAGAAATTGGGGAACTGAAGCTTTCTTT.

The V call is TRBV7-9, the J call TRBJ2-3, with 9 bases matching TRBD1. This CDR3 is 13 amino acids long. Germline loops: CDR1 SEHNR, CDR2 FQNEAQ (reference sequence). V was pared by 2 bases and J by 12 bases, with 6 bases of the junction left unmatched. CDR3: CASSLTSGQGQYF. The CDR3 region has the DNA TGTGCCAGCAGCTTAACTTCGGGACAGGGACAGTATTTT.

The chain employs TRBV2 and TRBJ2-7; D gene uncertain. Per the germline V gene, CDR1 is SNHLY and CDR2 is FYNNEI. The CDR3 covers 13 residues. Trimming removed 6 bases at V and 3 bases at J, with 12 bases between. The CDR3 bases are TGTGCCAGCAGGAAAGACACCCTCTACGAGCAGTACTTC. Its protein is CASRKDTLYEQYF. Variable domain in full (rest from reference TRBV2 and TRBJ2-7): EPEVTQTPSHQVTQMGQEVILRCVPISNHLYFYWYRQILGQKVEFLVSFYNNEISEKSEIFDDQFSVERPDGSNFTLKIRSTKLEDSAMYFCASRKDTLYEQYFGPGTRLTVT.

This chain connects TRBV19 to TRBJ1-2; D is uncertain. The germline CDR1 and CDR2 sequences are LNHDA and SQIVND (reference sequence). V was cut by 3 bases and J by 0 bases, with 11 bases left in between. The length of the CDR3 is 15 residues. In DNA form, the CDR3 reads TGTGCCAGTAGTATTTCTAAGTTAGCTAACTATGGCTACACCTTC. Translation gives CASSISKLANYGYTF. Full variable domain (rest looked up from reference TRBV19 and TRBJ1-2): DGGITQSPKYLFRKEGQNVTLSCEQNLNHDAMYWYRQDPGQGLRLIYYSQIVNDFQKGDIAEGYSVSREKKESFPLTVTSAQKNPTAFYLCASSISKLANYGYTFGSGTRLTVV.

In the case of this clone: The identical CDR3 is also encoded by other nucleotide sequences in the sample. The V and J genes are TRBV28 and TRBJ2-5, with D uncertain. CDR1 and CDR2 (germline): MDHEN, SYDVKM. The ends were cut back, 3 bases at V and 5 bases at J, with 4 bases in the middle. The CDR3 contains 11 residues. Written as DNA, the CDR3 is TGTGCCAGCAGTTTTCGGGAGACCCAGTACTTC. It yields the protein CASSFRETQYF.

The genes are TRBV28 and TRBJ1-1; TRBD1 is a possible D gene (6 bases). This CDR3 has 12 residues. From germline, CDR1 is MDHEN and CDR2 SYDVKM. V was pared by 2 bases and J by 10 bases, with 11 bases between. In nucleotides, the CDR3 is TGTGCCAGCAGTTTAAAACAGGGAAGAGCTTTCTTT. This sequence encodes CASSLKQGRAFF.